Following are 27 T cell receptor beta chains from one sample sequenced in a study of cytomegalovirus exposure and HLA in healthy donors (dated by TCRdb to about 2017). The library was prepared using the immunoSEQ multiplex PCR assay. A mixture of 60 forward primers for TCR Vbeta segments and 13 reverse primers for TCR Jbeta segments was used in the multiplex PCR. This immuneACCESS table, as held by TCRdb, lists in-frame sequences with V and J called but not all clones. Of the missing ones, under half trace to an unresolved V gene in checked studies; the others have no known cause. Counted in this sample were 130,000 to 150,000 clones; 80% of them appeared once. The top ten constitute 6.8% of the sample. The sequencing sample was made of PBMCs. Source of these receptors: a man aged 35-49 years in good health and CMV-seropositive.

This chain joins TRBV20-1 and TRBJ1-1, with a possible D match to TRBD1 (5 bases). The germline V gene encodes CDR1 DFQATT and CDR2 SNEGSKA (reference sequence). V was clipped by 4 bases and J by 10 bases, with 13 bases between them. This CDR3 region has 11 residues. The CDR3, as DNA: TGCAGTGCTACCGGCGGGGCGGGAGCTTTCTTT. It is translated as CSATGGAGAFF.

The CDR3 here is CSAGNANEQYF. The CDR3 DNA reads as TGCAGTGCTGGTAATGCTAACGAGCAGTACTTC. The chain is built from TRBV20-1 and TRBJ2-7; D remains unclear. Trimming removed 5 bases at V and 5 bases at J, with 10 bases between. The V gene's germline CDR1 is DFQATT and CDR2 SNEGSKA (reference sequence). There are 11 residues in the CDR3.

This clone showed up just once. The chain's CDR3 is CASSKDRTYQETQYF. CDR3 nucleotides: TGCGCCAGCAGTAAGGACAGGACGTACCAAGAGACCCAGTACTTC. This rearrangement joins TRBV10-2 to TRBJ2-5; TRBD1 matches at 7 bases. From germline, CDR1 is WSHSY and CDR2 SAAADI. Germline trimming cut 5 bases from V and 0 bases from J; bases unmatched to any gene: 6. The CDR3 extends over 15 amino acids.

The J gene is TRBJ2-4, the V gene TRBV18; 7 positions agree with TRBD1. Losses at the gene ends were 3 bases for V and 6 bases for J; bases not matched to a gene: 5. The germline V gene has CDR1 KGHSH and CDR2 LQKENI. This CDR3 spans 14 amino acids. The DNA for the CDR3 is TGTGCCAGCTCACCCGGGGCAGGGGGAAACATTCAGTACTTC. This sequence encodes CASSPGAGGNIQYF.

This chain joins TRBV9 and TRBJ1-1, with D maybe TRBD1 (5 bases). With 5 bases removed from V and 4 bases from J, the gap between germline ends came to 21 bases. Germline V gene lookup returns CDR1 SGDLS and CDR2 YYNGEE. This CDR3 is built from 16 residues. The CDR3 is CASSQGAIEPGTEAFF. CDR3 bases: TGTGCCAGCAGTCAAGGGGCGATTGAGCCGGGCACTGAAGCTTTCTTT.

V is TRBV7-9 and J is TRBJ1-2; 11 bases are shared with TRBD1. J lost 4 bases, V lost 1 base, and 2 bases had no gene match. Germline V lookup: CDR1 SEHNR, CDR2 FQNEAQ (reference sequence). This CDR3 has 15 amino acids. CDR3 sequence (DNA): TGTGCCAGCAGCTTAGGGACAGGGGGCCGCTATGGCTACACCTTC. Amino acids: CASSLGTGGRYGYTF.

As DNA, the CDR3 is TGTGCCAGCAGCTTGGGACAGGGGTCCTACAATGAGCAGTTCTTC. It encodes CASSLGQGSYNEQFF. This chain joins TRBV5-6 and TRBJ2-1; 8 nucleotides agree with TRBD1. The CDR3 consists of 15 residues. Germline lookup yields CDR1 SGHDT and CDR2 YYEEEE. Losses at the gene ends were 0 bases for V and 1 base for J; bases not matched to a gene: 0. The complete variable domain, with remaining parts taken from reference TRBV5-6 and TRBJ2-1, reads DAGVTQSPTHLIKTRGQQVTLRCSPKSGHDTVSWYQQALGQGPQFIFQYYEEEERQRGNFPDRFSGHQFPNYSSELNVNALLLGDSALYLCASSLGQGSYNEQFFGPGTRLTVL.

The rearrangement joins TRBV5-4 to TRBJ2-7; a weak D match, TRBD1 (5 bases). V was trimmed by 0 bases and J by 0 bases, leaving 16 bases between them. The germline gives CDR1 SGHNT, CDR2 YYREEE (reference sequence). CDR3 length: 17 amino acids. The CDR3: CASSLAVAGKSSYEQYF. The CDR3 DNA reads TGTGCCAGCAGCTTGGCCGTTGCAGGGAAAAGCTCCTACGAGCAGTACTTC. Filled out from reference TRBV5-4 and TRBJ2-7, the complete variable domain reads ETGVTQSPTHLIKTRGQQVTLRCSSQSGHNTVSWYQQALGQGPQFIFQYYREEENGRGNFPPRFSGLQFPNYSSELNVNALELDDSALYLCASSLAVAGKSSYEQYFGPGTRLTVT.

The CDR3 is CASSLSESYEQYF. CDR3 coding DNA: TGTGCCAGCAGTTTATCCGAGAGCTACGAGCAGTACTTC. The V and J genes are TRBV27 and TRBJ2-7, with unresolved D. The V end was cut by 0 bases, the J end by 3 bases, with 6 bases between. Germline CDR1 MNHEY, CDR2 SMNVEV (reference sequence). The CDR3 consists of 13 residues.

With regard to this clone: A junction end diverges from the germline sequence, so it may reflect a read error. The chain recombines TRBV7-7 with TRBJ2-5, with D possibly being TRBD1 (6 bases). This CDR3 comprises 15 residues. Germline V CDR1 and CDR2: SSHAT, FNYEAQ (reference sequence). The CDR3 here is CASSLVGRGRETQYF. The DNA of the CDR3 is TGTGCTAGCAGCTTAGTCGGCAGGGGACGAGAGACCCAGTACTTC. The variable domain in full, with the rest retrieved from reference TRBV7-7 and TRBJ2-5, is GAGVSQSPRYKVTKRGQDVTLRCDPISSHATLYWYQQALGQGPEFLTYFNYEAQPDKSGLPSDRFSAERPEGSISTLTIQRTEQRDSAMYRCASSLVGRGRETQYFGPGTRLLVL.

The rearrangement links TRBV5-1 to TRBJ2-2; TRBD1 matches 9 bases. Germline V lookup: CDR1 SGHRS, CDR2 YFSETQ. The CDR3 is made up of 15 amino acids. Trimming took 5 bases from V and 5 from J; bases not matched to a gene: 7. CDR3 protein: CASSRQGEETGELFF. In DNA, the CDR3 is TGCGCCAGCAGTAGACAGGGGGAGGAGACCGGGGAGCTGTTTTTT.

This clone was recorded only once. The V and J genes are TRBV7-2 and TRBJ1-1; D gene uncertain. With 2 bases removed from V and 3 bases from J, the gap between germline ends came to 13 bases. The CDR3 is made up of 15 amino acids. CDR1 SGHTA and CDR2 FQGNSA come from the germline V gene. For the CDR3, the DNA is TGTGCCAGCAGCTTATATGAGGGAAGATACACTGAAGCTTTCTTT. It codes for CASSLYEGRYTEAFF.

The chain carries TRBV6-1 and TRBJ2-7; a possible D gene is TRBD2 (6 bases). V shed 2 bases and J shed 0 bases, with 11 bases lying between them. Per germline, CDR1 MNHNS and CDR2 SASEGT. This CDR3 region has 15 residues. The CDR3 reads CASSESGRGSYEQYF. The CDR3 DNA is TGTGCCAGCAGTGAATCGGGGCGGGGCTCCTACGAGCAGTACTTC.

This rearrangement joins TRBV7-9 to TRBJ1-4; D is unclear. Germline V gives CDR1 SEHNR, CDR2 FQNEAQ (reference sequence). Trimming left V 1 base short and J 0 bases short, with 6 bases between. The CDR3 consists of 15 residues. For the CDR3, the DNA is TGTGCCAGCAGCTTAGATCATGCAACTAATGAAAAACTGTTTTTT. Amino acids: CASSLDHATNEKLFF.

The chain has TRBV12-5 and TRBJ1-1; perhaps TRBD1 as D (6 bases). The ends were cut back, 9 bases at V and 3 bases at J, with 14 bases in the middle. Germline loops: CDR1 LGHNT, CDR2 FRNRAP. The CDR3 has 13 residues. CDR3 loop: CASSQGFDTEAFF. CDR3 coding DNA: TGTGCTAGCAGTCAGGGGTTCGACACTGAAGCTTTCTTT.

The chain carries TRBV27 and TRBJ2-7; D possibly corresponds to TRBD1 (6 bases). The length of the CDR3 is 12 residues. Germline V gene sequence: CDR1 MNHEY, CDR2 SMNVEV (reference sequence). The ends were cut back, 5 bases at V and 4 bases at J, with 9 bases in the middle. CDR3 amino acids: CASSVTGYEQYF. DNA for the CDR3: TGTGCCAGCAGTGTCACAGGGTACGAGCAGTACTTC.

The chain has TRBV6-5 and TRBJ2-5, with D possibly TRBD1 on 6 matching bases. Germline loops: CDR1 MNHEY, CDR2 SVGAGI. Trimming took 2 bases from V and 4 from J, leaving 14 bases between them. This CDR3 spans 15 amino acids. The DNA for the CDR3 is TGTGCCAGCAGTTACGACACAGGGAATAGAGAGACCCAGTACTTC. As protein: CASSYDTGNRETQYF.

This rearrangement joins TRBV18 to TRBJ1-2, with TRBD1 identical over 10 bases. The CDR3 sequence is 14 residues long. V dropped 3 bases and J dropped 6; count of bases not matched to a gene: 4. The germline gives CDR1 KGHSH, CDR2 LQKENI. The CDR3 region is CASSPGDRGHGYTF. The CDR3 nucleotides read TGTGCCAGCTCACCCGGGGACAGGGGACATGGCTACACCTTC.

CDR3: CASSLILAGVGTDTQYF. The CDR3 nucleotides are TGTGCCAGCAGCTTGATACTAGCGGGGGTCGGCACAGATACGCAGTATTTT. This chain links TRBV7-8 with TRBJ2-3; TRBD2 agrees at 11 bases. Germline CDR1 is SGHVS and CDR2 is FQNEAQ. The CDR3 sequence is 17 residues long. J gave up 1 base and V 3 bases, and 6 bases lay outside the gene matches. Based on the CDR3 plus reference TRBV7-8 and TRBJ2-3, the full variable domain is GAGVSQSPRYKVAKRGQDVALRCDPISGHVSLFWYQQALGQGPEFLTYFQNEAQLDKSGLPSDRFFAERPEGSVSTLKIQRTQQEDSAVYLCASSLILAGVGTDTQYFGPGTRLTVL.

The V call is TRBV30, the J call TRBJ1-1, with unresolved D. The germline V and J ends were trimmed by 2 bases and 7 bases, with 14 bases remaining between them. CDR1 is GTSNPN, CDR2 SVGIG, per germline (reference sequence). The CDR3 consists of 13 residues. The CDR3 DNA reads TGTGCCTGGAGTCGAGGGTCCTTTGATGAAGCTTTCTTT. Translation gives CAWSRGSFDEAFF.

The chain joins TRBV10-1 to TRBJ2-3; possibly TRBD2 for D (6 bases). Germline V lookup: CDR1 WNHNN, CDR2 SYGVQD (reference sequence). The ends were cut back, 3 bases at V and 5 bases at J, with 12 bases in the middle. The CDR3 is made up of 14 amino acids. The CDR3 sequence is CASSENDGGDTQYF. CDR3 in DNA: TGCGCCAGCAGTGAAAACGACGGGGGAGATACGCAGTATTTT.

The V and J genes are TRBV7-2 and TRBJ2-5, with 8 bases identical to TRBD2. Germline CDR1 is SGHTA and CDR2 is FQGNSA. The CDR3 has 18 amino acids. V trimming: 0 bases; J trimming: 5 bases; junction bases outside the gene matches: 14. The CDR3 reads CASSLAGLAGPGGETQYF. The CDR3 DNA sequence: TGTGCCAGCAGCTTAGCGGGCCTAGCGGGTCCCGGGGGGGAGACCCAGTACTTC. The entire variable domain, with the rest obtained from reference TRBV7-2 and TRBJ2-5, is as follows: GAGVSQSPSNKVTEKGKDVELRCDPISGHTALYWYRQSLGQGLEFLIYFQGNSAPDKSGLPSDRFSAERTGGSVSTLTIQRTQQEDSAVYLCASSLAGLAGPGGETQYFGPGTRLLVL.

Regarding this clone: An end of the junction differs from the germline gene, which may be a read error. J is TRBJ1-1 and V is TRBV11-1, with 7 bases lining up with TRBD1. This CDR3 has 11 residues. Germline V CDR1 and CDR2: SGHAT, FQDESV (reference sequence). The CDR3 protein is CASSSQGRTVF. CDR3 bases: TGTGCCAGCAGCTCACAGGGGAGGACCGTCTTT.

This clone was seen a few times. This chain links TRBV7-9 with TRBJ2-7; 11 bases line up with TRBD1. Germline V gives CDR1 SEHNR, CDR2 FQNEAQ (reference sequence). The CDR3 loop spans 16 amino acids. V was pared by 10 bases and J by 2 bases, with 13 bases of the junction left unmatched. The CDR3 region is CATLKNPGQGAYEQYF. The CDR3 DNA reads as TGTGCCACCCTCAAAAATCCGGGACAGGGGGCCTACGAGCAGTACTTC.

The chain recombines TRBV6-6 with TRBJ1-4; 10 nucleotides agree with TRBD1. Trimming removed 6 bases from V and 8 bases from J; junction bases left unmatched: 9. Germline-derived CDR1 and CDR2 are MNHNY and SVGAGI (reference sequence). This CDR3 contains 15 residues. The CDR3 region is CASRPRTGGVEKLFF. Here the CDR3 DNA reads TGTGCCAGCAGACCCCGGACAGGGGGTGTGGAAAAACTGTTTTTT.

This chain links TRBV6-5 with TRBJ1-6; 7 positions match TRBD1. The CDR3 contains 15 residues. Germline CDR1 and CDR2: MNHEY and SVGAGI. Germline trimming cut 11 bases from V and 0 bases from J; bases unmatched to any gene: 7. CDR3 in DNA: TGTGCCGCTCGGGACAGCTTCTCCTATAATTCACCCCTCCACTTT. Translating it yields CAARDSFSYNSPLHF.

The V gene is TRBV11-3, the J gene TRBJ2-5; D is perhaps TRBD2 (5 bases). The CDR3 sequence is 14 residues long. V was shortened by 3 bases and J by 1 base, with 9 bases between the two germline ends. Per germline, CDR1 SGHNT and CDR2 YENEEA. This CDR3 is CASSFGLIQETQYF. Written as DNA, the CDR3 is TGTGCCAGCAGCTTTGGACTTATCCAAGAGACCCAGTACTTC.